Listed below are T cell receptor beta chains from one sample, sequenced in a study of shared clonotypes between healthy human individuals. TCRdb keeps only in-frame clones here, not all; method: immunoSEQ multiplex PCR. The table includes millions of clones, approximately 94% detected once. The material sequenced was naive CD8+ T cells sorted from blood. The receptors derive from a man aged 18 to 30 in good health. Each CDR3 is given with its conserved first and last residue. Size is omitted from some rows. Given values are once, few, many or a class for expanded clones.

clone size: -
V gene: TRBV10-1
J gene: TRBJ2-7
CDR3 protein: CASSSGLRFYEQYF

clone size: -
V gene: TRBV4-1
J gene: TRBJ1-1
CDR3 protein: CASSLSTGATEAFF

clone size: -
V gene: TRBV4-2
J gene: TRBJ1-5
CDR3 protein: CASSQATGAYQPQHF

clone size: -
V gene: TRBV14
J gene: TRBJ1-1
CDR3 protein: CASSLYRGTEAFF

clone size: -
V gene: TRBV10-1
J gene: TRBJ2-2
CDR3 protein: CASSERLAGVIGTGELFF

clone size: -
V gene: TRBV5-4
J gene: TRBJ2-3
CDR3 protein: CASSYIAGDTQYF

clone size: -
V gene: TRBV7-9
J gene: TRBJ2-5
CDR3 protein: CASSPGQGWQTQYF

clone size: once
V gene: TRBV19
J gene: TRBJ1-2
CDR3 protein: CASSIAAGDGYGYTF

clone size: -
V gene: TRBV6-1
J gene: TRBJ2-1
CDR3 protein: CASSEDPSLAGGRNEQFF

clone size: -
V gene: TRBV5-6
J gene: TRBJ2-2
CDR3 protein: CASSQGLAGLAGELFF

clone size: -
V gene: TRBV19
J gene: TRBJ2-3
CDR3 protein: CASSPTSSFTDTQYF

clone size: -
V gene: TRBV11-2
J gene: TRBJ2-7
CDR3 protein: CASSLGGLYEQYF

clone size: -
V gene: TRBV7-9
J gene: TRBJ2-7
CDR3 protein: CASSLAGGMVEQYF

clone size: -
V gene: TRBV19
J gene: TRBJ1-1
CDR3 protein: CASSMEGTEAFF

clone size: -
V gene: TRBV7-8
J gene: TRBJ2-7
CDR3 protein: CASSLLASGKDEQYF

clone size: -
V gene: TRBV11-2
J gene: TRBJ2-7
CDR3 protein: CASSLTEGAGEQYF

clone size: -
V gene: TRBV5-6
J gene: TRBJ1-4
CDR3 protein: CASSLATGTGLNEKLFF

clone size: -
V gene: TRBV9
J gene: TRBJ2-7
CDR3 protein: CASSPPLRNEQYF

clone size: -
V gene: TRBV4-3
J gene: TRBJ2-7
CDR3 protein: CASSQDETAGPYEQYF

clone size: -
V gene: TRBV6-6
J gene: TRBJ1-2
CDR3 protein: CASSFLTGGTYGYTF

clone size: -
V gene: TRBV27
J gene: TRBJ2-3
CDR3 protein: CASSLIPILAGNTDTQYF

clone size: -
V gene: TRBV4-1
J gene: TRBJ2-7
CDR3 protein: CASSQEEESSYEQYF